This T cell receptor (beta chain) appears in the sequencing data of a study of T-cell reconstitution after alpha-beta-depleted transplantation in children listed by TCRdb under 2016. Describing the broader study: The study quantitatively tracked T-cell immune reconstitution after TCRalphabeta/CD19-depleted allogeneic hematopoietic cell transplantation in children using TCR repertoire profiling. General study outcomes and caveats: About two months after transplant, the apparently early recovery of alphabetaT-cell counts reportedly depended on just several hundred clones that had expanded rapidly and came from non-depleted graft cells. In some patients, the high TCRbeta diversity seen at day 60 was put down to recipient T cells and intrathymic progenitors that had survived conditioning. The frequencies of hyperexpanded clones fell over the following months, and after one year, T-cell counts and TCRbeta diversity were mostly attributed to newly produced T cells.

Concerning this clonotype: The target of this receptor is not known. No qualities accompany the bases; no much larger clone lies one base away.

From the cysteine up to the phenylalanine, the CDR3 has a length of 14 residues. The DNA shown is the 42-base CDR3, in frame from base 1. The germline V gene yields SGHAT for CDR1 and FQNNGV for CDR2. V loses 5 bases, J loses 0 bases, and the germline ends lie 10 bases apart. Receptor amplification or capture employed PCR. This sample was sequenced with an Illumina HiSeq 2500. To normalize quantification of the TCRbeta repertoire, the TCR libraries were built with molecular barcoding that relied on unique molecular identifiers. Clones were called with MiXCR by TCRdb after fastp trimmed the public reads at Q25, and only in-frame beta chains were retained. Here each entry gathers all rows of one CDR3 protein and keeps the most common genes and DNA. The sample table shows approximately 500,000 distinct CDR3 sequences, and approximately 10% are seen once. The ten largest clones capture 2% to 2.5% of the sample.

According to the study, the label for this sample's treatment or condition signals: allogeneic hematopoietic cell transplantation with graft depleted of TCRalphabeta T cells and CD19 B cells. The children who served as transplant recipients had been given grafts of TCRalphabeta/CD19-depleted allogeneic hematopoietic cells. The source material was PBMCs, sampled before TCRalphabeta/CD19-depleted stem cell transplant. The chain joins TRBV11-2 to TRBJ2-5; a tentative D call is TRBD2 (5 bases match). The origin of this receptor is a child aged 2-15 years with inherited bone marrow failure, due to receive a stem cell transplant. The sequenced DNA is TGTGCCAGCAGCACCTCACTAGACCAAGAGACCCAGTACTTC. It translates to CASSTSLDQETQYF.